Shown below are 3 T cell receptor beta chains from a single sample sequenced in a study of cytomegalovirus exposure and HLA in healthy donors. Researchers ran the PCR with 60 Vbeta and 13 Jbeta primers. This table comes from immunoSEQ multiplex PCR, and its TCRdb copy is limited to in-frame clones, with some not included. The repertoire holds around 150,000 clones, 75% to 85% seen once, with more than 0.9% in the top ten. Sequencing used PBMCs. These receptors were obtained from a girl aged 2 to 9 in good health and CMV-seropositive.

The chain recombines TRBV2 with TRBJ1-5; unclear D gene. CDR3 size: 15 residues. Trimming pared 4 bases from V and 0 bases from J, leaving 10 bases between. Germline V gene data show CDR1 as SNHLY and CDR2 as FYNNEI. The CDR3 DNA reads TGTGCCAGCAGTGTGCGGGTGAATAGCAATCAGCCCCAGCATTTT. Its protein is CASSVRVNSNQPQHF.

The chain uses TRBV28 and TRBJ2-7; 11 bases map to TRBD2. The CDR3 contains 15 residues. After removal of 6 bases from V and 5 bases from J, the junction contained 9 bases not matched to a gene. Germline V lookup: CDR1 MDHEN, CDR2 SYDVKM. CDR3 amino acids: CASSLLAGDFDEQYF. In nucleotides, the CDR3 is TGTGCCAGCAGCCTACTAGCGGGAGATTTCGACGAGCAGTACTTC. Full variable domain (outside the CDR3, taken from reference TRBV28 and TRBJ2-7): DVKVTQSSRYLVKRTGEKVFLECVQDMDHENMFWYRQDPGLGLRLIYFSYDVKMKEKGDIPEGYSVSREKKERFSLILESASTNQTSMYLCASSLLAGDFDEQYFGPGTRLTVT.

The CDR3 spells CASSLREAYEQYF. In nucleotides, the CDR3 is TGTGCCAGCAGTCTCCGGGAGGCCTACGAGCAGTACTTC. The chain carries TRBV27 and TRBJ2-7; TRBD2 matches at 7 bases. The CDR3 sequence is 13 residues long. Germline V gene data show CDR1 as MNHEY and CDR2 as SMNVEV (reference sequence). After removal of 5 bases from V and 2 bases from J, the junction contained 3 bases not matched to a gene.